This section outlines one T cell receptor beta chain sequence together with its context. Its antigen is currently unknown. Blood samples of roughly 2.5 ml were drawn from every donor. TCRalpha and TCRbeta cDNA went through two nested PCRs of approximately 16 and 10 cycles. TCRdb re-called the 5' RACE reads; one entry per CDR3 protein, DNA not given. The sample's table shows 310,000 or so distinct CDR3 sequences. This entry belongs to a study of monozygotic twins with inflammatory bowel disease. General observations from the study: Patients received differing immunosuppressive treatments, which may have added variability to their repertoires. Support was absent for any single strong signal or clonotype linked to IBD.

CDR1 is DFQATT, CDR2 SNEGSKA, per germline (reference sequence). The CDR3 contains 17 residues. This clonotype was obtained from a human donor with ulcerative colitis or Crohn's disease, or a healthy co-twin of an affected twin (not recorded which). Material: blood. This chain uses TRBV20-1 with TRBJ1-5; TCRdb's D call of TRBD1 is untestable without DNA. Here the CDR3 reads CSARETGGVIGNQPQHF.